Listed below are T cell receptor beta chains from one sample, sequenced in a study of blood T cell repertoires in COVID-19. Here immunoSEQ multiplex PCR was the method, and the copy in TCRdb shows in-frame clones only, minus some. This sample carries under 250,000 clones, around 83% of them seen once, and the ten largest clones take 7% to 10%. The sequencing sample was made of peripheral blood. These receptor sequences come from a woman aged 45-65 years with acute or convalescent COVID-19. The CDR3 runs from the conserved cysteine through the conserved F or W. The order of the fields is J gene, V gene, CDR3 protein.

j_gene: TRBJ2-5
v_gene: TRBV30
CDR3aa: CAWARDSLQETQYF

j_gene: TRBJ1-5
v_gene: TRBV6-6
CDR3aa: CASSHGTSAGNQPQHF

j_gene: TRBJ2-7
v_gene: TRBV2
CDR3aa: CASSYGLAGGNEQYF

j_gene: TRBJ2-3
v_gene: TRBV7-3
CDR3aa: CASSRTGDTQYF

j_gene: TRBJ1-2
v_gene: TRBV19
CDR3aa: CASSPGANYGYTF

j_gene: TRBJ1-3
v_gene: TRBV24-1
CDR3aa: CATSGGQGTGNTIYF

j_gene: TRBJ1-2
v_gene: TRBV12-3/TRBV12-4
CDR3aa: CASSPRDYGYTF

j_gene: TRBJ2-3
v_gene: TRBV5-1
CDR3aa: CASSRRPNLSTDTQYF

j_gene: TRBJ2-2
v_gene: TRBV4-1
CDR3aa: CASSQESLAILHTGELFF

j_gene: TRBJ2-3
v_gene: TRBV10-3
CDR3aa: CAISDEGAGTDTQYF

j_gene: TRBJ2-1
v_gene: TRBV6-5
CDR3aa: CASWSSGNNEQFF

j_gene: TRBJ2-4
v_gene: TRBV4-1
CDR3aa: CASSQDQTRPLAKNIQYF

j_gene: TRBJ2-7
v_gene: TRBV3-1/TRBV3-2
CDR3aa: CASSHGHSSYEQYF

j_gene: TRBJ1-1
v_gene: TRBV2
CDR3aa: CASSVDPGKVAFF

j_gene: TRBJ2-7
v_gene: TRBV2
CDR3aa: CASRGLDLSGWDEQYF

j_gene: TRBJ2-1
v_gene: TRBV20-1
CDR3aa: CSASGGSSYNEQFF

j_gene: TRBJ2-1
v_gene: TRBV10-3
CDR3aa: CAISEGTTGNEQFF

j_gene: TRBJ2-1
v_gene: TRBV11-2
CDR3aa: CASSLPVSSFQFF

j_gene: TRBJ1-1
v_gene: TRBV24-1
CDR3aa: CATSDPDRGRGAFF

j_gene: TRBJ1-2
v_gene: TRBV7-2
CDR3aa: CASSGRGFGGYTF

j_gene: TRBJ1-5
v_gene: TRBV19
CDR3aa: CASSWMDSPNQPQHF

j_gene: TRBJ2-1
v_gene: TRBV6-2/TRBV6-3
CDR3aa: CASSREGLAGLNEQFF

j_gene: TRBJ2-3
v_gene: TRBV3-1/TRBV3-2
CDR3aa: CASSPGDFGDTQYF

j_gene: TRBJ2-7
v_gene: TRBV7-2
CDR3aa: CASSLYLAGWYEQYF

j_gene: TRBJ1-1
v_gene: TRBV10-3
CDR3aa: CAISERGNTEAFF

j_gene: TRBJ2-7
v_gene: TRBV5-1
CDR3aa: CASSSISGRAPYEQYF

j_gene: TRBJ2-5
v_gene: TRBV19
CDR3aa: CASSIIFGGLRTQYF

j_gene: TRBJ2-4
v_gene: TRBV20-1
CDR3aa: CSASEVRGTKNIQYF

j_gene: TRBJ2-3
v_gene: TRBV9
CDR3aa: CASSLQGPTDTQYF